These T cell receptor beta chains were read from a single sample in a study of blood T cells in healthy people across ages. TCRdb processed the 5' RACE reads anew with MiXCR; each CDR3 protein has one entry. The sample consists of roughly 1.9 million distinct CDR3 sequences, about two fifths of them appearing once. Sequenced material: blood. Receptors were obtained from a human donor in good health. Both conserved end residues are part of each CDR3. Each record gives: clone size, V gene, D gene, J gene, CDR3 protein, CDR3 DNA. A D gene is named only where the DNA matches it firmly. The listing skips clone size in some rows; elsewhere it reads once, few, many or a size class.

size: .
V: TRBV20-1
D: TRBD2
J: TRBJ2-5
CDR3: CSAINTGGQETQYF
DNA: TGCAGTGCTATCAACACGGGGGGGCAAGAGACCCAGTACTTC

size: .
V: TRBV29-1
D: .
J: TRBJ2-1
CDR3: CSVRRGAFPYNEQFF
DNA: TGCAGCGTTAGGAGGGGGGCGTTCCCCTACAATGAGCAGTTCTTC

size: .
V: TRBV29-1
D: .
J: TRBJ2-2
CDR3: CSASVGANTGELFF
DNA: TGCAGCGCTAGCGTCGGGGCTAACACCGGGGAGCTGTTTTTT

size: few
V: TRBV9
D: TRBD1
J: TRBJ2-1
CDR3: CASSVGTGDYNEQFF
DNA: TGTGCCAGCAGCGTAGGGACAGGGGATTACAATGAGCAGTTCTTC

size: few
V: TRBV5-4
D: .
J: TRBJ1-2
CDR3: CASSTGIEEGYTF
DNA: TGTGCCAGCAGCACCGGGATTGAAGAAGGCTACACCTTC

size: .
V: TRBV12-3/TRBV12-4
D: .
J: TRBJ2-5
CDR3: CASSLEGQQETQYF
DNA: TGTGCCAGCAGTTTGGAGGGACAACAAGAGACCCAGTACTTC

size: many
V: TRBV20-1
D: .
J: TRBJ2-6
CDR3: CSARGGADGANVLTF
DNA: TGCAGTGCTAGAGGAGGGGCGGACGGGGCCAACGTCCTGACTTTC

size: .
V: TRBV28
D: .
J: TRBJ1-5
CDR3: CASSFSGGYQPQHF
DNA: TGTGCCAGCAGTTTTTCGGGCGGGTATCAGCCCCAGCATTTT

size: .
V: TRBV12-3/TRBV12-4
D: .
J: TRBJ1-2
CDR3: CASSYGQTHTF
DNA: TGTGCCAGCAGTTATGGACAAACACACACCTTC

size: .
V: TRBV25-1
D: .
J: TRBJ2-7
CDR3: CVSNGGRSYEQYF
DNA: TGTGTCAGCAATGGAGGCCGTTCCTACGAGCAGTACTTC

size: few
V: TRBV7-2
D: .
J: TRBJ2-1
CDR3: CASSLVGDEMKQFF
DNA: TGTGCCAGCAGCTTAGTAGGTGATGAGATGAAACAGTTCTTC

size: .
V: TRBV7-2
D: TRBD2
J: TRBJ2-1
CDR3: CASSSLGRTSGSSYNEQFF
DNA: TGTGCCAGCAGCTCCCTTGGTAGGACTAGCGGTAGCTCCTACAATGAGCAGTTCTTC

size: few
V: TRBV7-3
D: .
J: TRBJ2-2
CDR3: CASSLDSGELFF
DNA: TGTGCCAGCAGCTTAGATTCCGGGGAGCTGTTTTTT

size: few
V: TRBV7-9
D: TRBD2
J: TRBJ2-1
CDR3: CAGSYTSGVEQFF
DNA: TGTGCCGGCAGCTACACTAGCGGGGTTGAGCAGTTCTTC

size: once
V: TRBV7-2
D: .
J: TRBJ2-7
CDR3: CASSLTTSRYYEQYF
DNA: TGTGCCAGCAGTTTAACCACTAGCAGATACTACGAGCAGTACTTC

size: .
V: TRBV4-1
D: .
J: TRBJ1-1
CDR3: CASSQAGADAEAFF
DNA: TGCGCCAGCAGCCAAGCAGGGGCGGACGCTGAAGCTTTCTTT

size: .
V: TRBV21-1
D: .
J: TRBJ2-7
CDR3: CASNPLRTSGGSYEQYF
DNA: TGTGCCAGCAACCCACTTCGGACTAGCGGGGGCTCCTACGAGCAGTACTTC

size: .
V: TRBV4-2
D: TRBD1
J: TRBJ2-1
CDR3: CASSQDGTGVGNEQFF
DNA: TGTGCCAGCAGCCAAGATGGGACAGGGGTGGGCAATGAGCAGTTCTTC

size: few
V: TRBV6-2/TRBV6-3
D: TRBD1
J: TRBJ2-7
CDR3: CASRGQGQGEQYF
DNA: TGTGCCAGCAGGGGACAGGGTCAGGGCGAGCAGTACTTC

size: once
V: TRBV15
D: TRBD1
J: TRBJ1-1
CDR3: CATRRGQGSAEAFF
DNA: TGTGCCACCAGGAGGGGACAGGGGAGCGCTGAAGCTTTCTTT

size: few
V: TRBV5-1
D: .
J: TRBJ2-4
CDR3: CASSFRGGLAKNIQYF
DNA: TGCGCCAGCAGCTTTAGGGGCGGATTAGCCAAAAACATTCAGTACTTC

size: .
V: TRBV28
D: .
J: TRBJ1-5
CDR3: CASRGTVSGQPQHF
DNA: TGTGCCAGCAGGGGAACAGTTTCTGGTCAGCCCCAGCATTTT

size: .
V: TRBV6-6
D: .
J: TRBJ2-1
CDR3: CASSYPLNEQFF
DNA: TGTGCCAGCAGTTACCCCTTAAATGAGCAGTTCTTC

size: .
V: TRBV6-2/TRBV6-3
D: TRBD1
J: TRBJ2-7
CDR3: CASSSGQFRDEQYF
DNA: TGTGCCAGCAGTTCGGGACAGTTCCGAGACGAGCAGTACTTC

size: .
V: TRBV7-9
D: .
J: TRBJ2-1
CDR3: CASSLAVNNNEQFF
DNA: TGTGCCAGCAGCTTAGCGGTAAATAACAATGAGCAGTTCTTC

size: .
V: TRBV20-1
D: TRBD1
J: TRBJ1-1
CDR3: CSAREAGGWTEAFF
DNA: TGCAGTGCTAGAGAGGCAGGGGGATGGACTGAAGCTTTCTTT

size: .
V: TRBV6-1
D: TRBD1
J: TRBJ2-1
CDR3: CASSVGQGAHNEQFF
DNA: TGTGCCAGCAGTGTGGGACAGGGGGCCCACAATGAGCAGTTCTTC